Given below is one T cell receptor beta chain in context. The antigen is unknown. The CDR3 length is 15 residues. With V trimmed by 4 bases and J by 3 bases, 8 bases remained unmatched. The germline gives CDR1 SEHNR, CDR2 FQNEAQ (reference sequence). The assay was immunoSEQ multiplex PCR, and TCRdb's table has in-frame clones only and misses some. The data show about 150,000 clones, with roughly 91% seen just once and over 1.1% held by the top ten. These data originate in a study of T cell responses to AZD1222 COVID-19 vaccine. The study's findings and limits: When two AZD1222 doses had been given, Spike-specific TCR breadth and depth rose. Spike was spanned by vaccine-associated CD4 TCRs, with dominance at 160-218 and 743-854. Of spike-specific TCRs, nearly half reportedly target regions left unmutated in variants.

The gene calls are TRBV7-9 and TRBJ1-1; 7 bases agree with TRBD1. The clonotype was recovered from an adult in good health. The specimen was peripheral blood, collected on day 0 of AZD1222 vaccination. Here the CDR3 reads CASSSNRGVDTEAFF. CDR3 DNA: TGTGCCAGCAGCTCCAACAGGGGAGTTGACACTGAAGCTTTCTTT.